This T cell receptor beta chain originates from a study of Ad26.COV2.S vaccination and SARS-CoV-2 variants (dated by TCRdb to the early 2020s). For context, the study as a whole: The specificity and breadth of SARS-CoV-2-reactive T cell receptors after Ad26.COV2.S vaccination were assessed by TCRbeta repertoire sequencing. The TCR-sequenced set comprised roughly 30 samples: some 19 Ad26.COV2.S vaccine recipients, 5 placebo recipients and 8 SARS-CoV-2 convalescent individuals.

Regarding this clone: Its antigen has not been determined. The sample holds no much larger clone one base away, and base qualities are not on file.

Paper-wide results and their limitations: After vaccination, spike-specific CD8+ and CD4+ T cell responses were reported to show substantial breadth. Spike-specific TCR breadth was higher in Ad26.COV2.S recipients than in placebo recipients (P = 0.0014). Vaccine and placebo recipients had comparable non-spike TCR breadth, which fits with the vaccine containing only spike. The authors noted that the TCR breadth and depth analyses may have underestimated total T cell responses.

The sample's time point, from its label and the paper: individuals recovered from natural SARS-CoV-2 infection. V sheds 5 bases and J sheds 10 bases, leaving 18 bases between their ends. Including the terminal cysteine and phenylalanine, the CDR3 comprises 15 residues. Only the CDR3 portion is preserved as DNA: 45 bases, with reading frame beginning at the first base. CDR1 is given as MDHEN and CDR2 as SYDVKM, both from the germline V gene. The immunoSEQ Assay was used to sequence TCRbeta CDR3 regions. After extraction, genomic DNA underwent amplification by bias-controlled multiplex PCR, followed by high-throughput sequencing. In the original analysis: To quantify the absolute abundance of each unique TCRbeta CDR3 region, sequences were collapsed and filtered. Usable DNA was measured by amplifying reference genes present in all nucleated cells, and TCRbeta template counts were normalized to that usable DNA to estimate T cell fraction. Repertoire TCRs were annotated as SARS-CoV-2-specific by exact matching of V gene, CDR3 amino acid sequence and J gene to a known reactive TCR set. The reference SARS-CoV-2 TCR set came from MIRA and was filtered for enrichment in COVID-19-positive ImmuneCODE repertoires, removing public or cross-reactive TCRs. Drawing on the MIRA antigens, annotated TCRs were analysed further at the level of specific ORF or position within ORF. Breadth was defined as annotated unique rearrangements over total unique productive rearrangements; depth was the summed frequency of those rearrangements. Two-sided Wilcoxon rank-sum tests were applied when comparing TCR breadth between groups. TCRdb provides this immuneACCESS table in a form limited to in-frame rearrangements. Some clones are lacking; in checked studies, under half of them reflect an unresolved V gene, and why the rest are absent is not known. The V and J calls and clone size were taken over from that table, and D and trimming were inferred from the DNA. The sample table records roughly 140,000 clones; 86% of these occur just once. The leading ten clones occupy 4% to 6% of the sample.

The chain employs TRBV28 and TRBJ1-6; the D segment could be TRBD1, given 6 matching bases. This TCR was recovered from a human donor who had recovered from COVID-19. The sample here was peripheral blood, taken after recovery from COVID-19. The CDR3 corresponds to CASSPGGGIMSPLHF. The DNA sequence is as follows: TGTGCCAGCAGTCCGGGAGGGGGGATAATGTCACCCCTCCACTTT.